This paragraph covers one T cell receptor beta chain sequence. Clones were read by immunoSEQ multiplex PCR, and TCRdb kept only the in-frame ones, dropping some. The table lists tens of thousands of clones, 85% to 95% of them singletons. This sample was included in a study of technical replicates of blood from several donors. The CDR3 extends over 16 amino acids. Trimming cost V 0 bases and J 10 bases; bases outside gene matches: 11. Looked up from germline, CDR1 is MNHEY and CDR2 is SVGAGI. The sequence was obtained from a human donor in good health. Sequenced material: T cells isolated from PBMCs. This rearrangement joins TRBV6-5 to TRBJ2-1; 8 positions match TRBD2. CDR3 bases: TGTGCCAGCAGTTACTCGAAAAGCGGGAGTTTGTGGGAGCAGTTCTTC. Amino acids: CASSYSKSGSLWEQFF.